The source of this T cell receptor beta chain is a study of blood T cell repertoires in COVID-19. Overall study context: Spain, Italy and the United States supplied samples that represented acute and convalescent COVID-19. PBMCs, B-cell-depleted T cells, or T cells were the source of the cDNA or gDNA that made up the material.

Authors' data handling: By means of reference gene primer amplification, nucleated cell counts were estimated. Clones were read by immunoSEQ multiplex PCR, and TCRdb kept only the in-frame ones, dropping some. V, J and clone size reflect that table, while D and trimming were determined from the DNA. The table has about 340,000 clones, around 83% seen once. This TCR derives from a man between 25 and 39 years old with active or convalescent COVID-19. Sequencing was performed on peripheral blood.

The chain's CDR3 is CASSYSTRNNEKLFF. The CDR3 bases are TGTGCCAGCAGTTACTCGACCAGGAATAATGAAAAACTGTTTTTT. The V gene is TRBV6-5, the J gene TRBJ1-4; D is undetermined. The CDR3 is 15 residues long. V was clipped by 0 bases and J by 4 bases, with 9 bases between them. Germline assignment: CDR1 MNHEY and CDR2 SVGAGI.